Described below is a single TCR beta chain sequence and its context. There is no known antigen for this receptor. Base qualities are not recorded, but no much larger clone differs from it by a single base. The entry originates in a study of PD-1 blockade in classical Hodgkin lymphoma (dated by TCRdb to the early 2020s). With regard to the full study: Nivolumab dosing was 3 mg/kg intravenously every 2 weeks, continuing until either disease progression or unacceptable toxicity. To define a peripheral blood immune signature of response to PD-1 blockade in classical Hodgkin lymphoma, the study combined TCR beta sequencing with CyTOF.

Genomic DNA was isolated using the Qiagen DNeasy kit from unsorted PBMCs as well as from negatively selected CD4+ and CD8+ fractions. TCR beta CDR3 regions were amplified by immunoSEQ multiplex PCR using primers annealing to V and J segments. A synthetic immune receptor repertoire was used to minimize amplification bias, and any residual bias was removed computationally once sequencing was done. As for how the authors treated the data: Custom Python scripts were used to quantify repertoire diversity as the Shannon entropy index. Unsorted, CD4+ and CD8+ repertoires were examined separately, except in combined analyses, for which CD4+ and CD8+ sequences were merged in silico. Clonal expansion was defined as a frequency increase of at least 2-fold after treatment compared with C1D1, and clones undetected at baseline were assigned a pseudocount of 0.5. Clones with 0 or 1 copy at C1D1 were defined as singleton clones, while clones with 2 or more copies were defined as non-singleton clones. Clones expanded in unsorted samples were labelled as CD4+, CD8+ or unknown by matching protein sequences in sorted samples from the same patient. Wilcoxon tests on paired samples were used to test changes in diversity from C1D1 to C4D1. TCRdb stores this immuneACCESS table with in-frame sequences only. Part of the clones is absent; in the studies checked, under half of the shortfall reflects unresolved V genes, and no reason is known for the rest. V, J and clone size reflect that table, while D and trimming were determined from the DNA. Present in this sample are some 38,000 clones, 76% of which were seen just once. The ten largest account for 16% of the sample.

Broader findings and caveats from the paper: Baseline TCR diversity was reported to be lower in newly diagnosed patients than in healthy donors and to be lower still in relapsed/refractory patients. Patients starting nivolumab less than 1 year after ASCT had lower diversity and were excluded from later analyses to avoid confounding by immune reconstitution. By C4D1, a significant rise was seen in CD4+ TCR diversity but not in CD8+ TCR diversity (p=0.0027 vs p=0.16), and the rise was most apparent among complete responders (p=0.02). Trial patients achieving complete response had baseline diversity similar to newly diagnosed patients, whereas partial responders and progressors had significantly lower diversity. Only a single clinical trial cohort was studied, and what caused the repertoire differences, possibly disease activity or prior therapy, remained undefined.

The time point label on this specimen signifies: cycle 2 day 1 (C2D1) of nivolumab. Every trial patient had relapsed after autologous stem cell transplantation, and cohorts A, B and C differed in prior brentuximab vedotin exposure. The trial cohort included some 53 patients with relapsed/refractory classical Hodgkin lymphoma, and each patient had a best overall response of complete response, partial response or progressive disease. Trial patients were treated with single-agent nivolumab in the multi-cohort phase II CheckMate 205 trial. Best overall response was determined by an independent review committee according to the 2007 International Working Group response criteria. PBMCs from the trial were collected at three points: immediately before nivolumab initiation (C1D1), and during therapy at cycle 2 day 1 and cycle 4 day 1. After peripheral blood was drawn into 8 mL Vacutainer Cell Preparation Tubes, PBMCs were isolated by centrifugation and then cryopreserved.

The TCR originated in a human donor with classical Hodgkin lymphoma. Sequenced here: peripheral blood mononuclear cells (PBMCs), sampled before the second cycle of nivolumab.

This receptor has the CDR3 CASSLALTGGNTIYF. The bases read TGTGCCAGCAGCTTAGCCCTGACAGGTGGAAACACCATATATTTT. Recombination connected TRBV11-2 to TRBJ1-3, and the D gene may be TRBD1, 6 bases matching. According to the germline V gene, CDR1 reads SGHAT and CDR2 reads FQNNGV. The junction carries 10 bases between V and J, which are trimmed by 1 base and 3 bases respectively. The CDR3 measures 15 amino acids from cysteine to phenylalanine. The DNA shown is the 45-base CDR3, in frame from base 1.